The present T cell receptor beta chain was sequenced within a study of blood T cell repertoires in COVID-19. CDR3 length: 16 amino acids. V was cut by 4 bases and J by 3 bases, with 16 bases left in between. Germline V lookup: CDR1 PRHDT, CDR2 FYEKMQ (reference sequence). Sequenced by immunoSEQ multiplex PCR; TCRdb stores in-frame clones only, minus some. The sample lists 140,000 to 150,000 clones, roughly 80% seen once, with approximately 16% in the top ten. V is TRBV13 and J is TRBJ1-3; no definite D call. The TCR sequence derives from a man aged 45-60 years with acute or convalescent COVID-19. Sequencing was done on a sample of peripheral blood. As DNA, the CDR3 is TGTGCCAGCAGCTCCCTGGGAGGGAGATTTGGAAACACCATATATTTT. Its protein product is CASSSLGGRFGNTIYF.